The T cell receptor beta chain under discussion was sequenced for a study of CD8 T cells in Susac syndrome. The multiple sclerosis controls, all treatment-naive patients, had relapsing-remitting disease that was stable or active. The CDR3 length is 16 residues. Germline V gives CDR1 SEHNR, CDR2 FQNEAQ (reference sequence). The ends were cut back, 1 base at V and 0 bases at J, with 12 bases in the middle. A quantity of roughly 0.5 to 1 ug RNA underwent reverse transcription using random hexamers. Amplification of TCR beta CDR3 spanned 54 Vbeta and 13 Jbeta via immunoSEQ multiplex PCR. TCRdb re-analysed the immunoSEQ multiplex PCR reads in MiXCR, keeping a single row per CDR3 protein. The sample holds some 200,000 distinct CDR3 sequences, about 90% seen once.

The sample consisted of CD8+ T cells from PBMCs. This receptor was identified in a human donor with multiple sclerosis. V is TRBV7-9 and J is TRBJ1-1; D unclear. DNA of the CDR3: TGTGCCAGCAGCTTAGGAATGGCCGTCATGAACACTGAAGCTTTCTTT. Translating it yields CASSLGMAVMNTEAFF.